This TCR beta chain originates from a study of cytomegalovirus exposure and HLA in healthy donors. Study-wide context: Early on, a data release was issued that held some 85 million unique TCRs from HLA-typed donors. Regarding the study as a whole: It has been reported that TCR beta sequences accurately predicted the HLA-A and HLA-B alleles of most subjects. Reported results showed that the classifier diagnosed cytomegalovirus status with high specificity and sensitivity. Sequencing likely generated an artifact that appeared as a cluster of highly shared sequence variants.

This clone was found once. Antigen specificity is unknown. PCR employed 60 Vbeta and 13 Jbeta primers. This table comes from immunoSEQ multiplex PCR, and its TCRdb copy is limited to in-frame clones, with some not included. The profile shows more than 150,000 clones, 65% to 90% of them singletons. V gave up 6 bases and J gave up 0 bases, with 15 bases separating them. Looked up from germline, CDR1 is SGHVS and CDR2 is FQNEAQ. This CDR3 spans 15 amino acids. The sequenced sample was PBMCs. This chain links TRBV7-8 with TRBJ2-7; D may be TRBD1 (6 bases). The receptor was derived from a woman aged 45-65 years in good health and CMV-seropositive. CDR3 sequence: CASRQSTGNSYEQYF. As DNA, the CDR3 is TGTGCCAGCAGACAATCTACAGGGAACTCCTACGAGCAGTACTTC.